This T cell receptor (beta chain) derives from a study of T cells in Graves' hyperthyroidism and ophthalmopathy (dated by TCRdb to between 2018 and 2020). Context from the whole study: Peripheral blood was collected at initial diagnosis, before any treatment. TCR V-J signatures able to tell the groups apart were searched for in a discovery cohort of 100 or so patients, of whom over 40 had Graves' ophthalmopathy and 55 to 65 had stable Graves' hyperthyroidism. The roughly 100 discovery patients were randomly divided into training and test sets at a 7:3 ratio. In addition, the study compared T-cell repertoires in thyroid tissue and in blood from roughly 6 Graves' hyperthyroidism patients. According to the paper, TCR Vbeta CDR3 sequencing was carried out on 135 peripheral blood samples, which came from 40 to 45 ophthalmopathy, around 74 hyperthyroidism and roughly 17 progressor patients. After blood sampling, hyperthyroidism patients were treated with methimazole at a starting dose of 30 mg daily, and ophthalmopathy patients were treated with high-dose intravenous methylprednisolone. Prospective prediction of ophthalmopathy was tested in an independent validation cohort of some 19 hyperthyroidism patients and 17 patients who later progressed to ophthalmopathy.

Study-level results and caveats: Most expanded thyroid clonotypes (frequency above 0.001) were also found in blood, which suggests that blood repertoires may mirror thyroid immune responses. Sample size was not statistically predetermined, and blinding of investigators to group allocation was not performed. In cross-validation, a model built on a 13 V-J signature told ophthalmopathy apart from stable hyperthyroidism with under 90% sensitivity and around 84% specificity, and in testing the same model reached 80%/75%. During validation, the model predicted progression to ophthalmopathy a median of roughly six months ahead of onset, with around 70% sensitivity and around 72% specificity.

In the ophthalmopathy patients, disease was moderately to severely active, with a Clinical Activity Score of 3 or more, a NOSPECS grade of 4 or more, and a duration of less than 3 months. Patients with uncontrolled infections, other autoimmune diseases, pregnancy or lactation were excluded. Diagnoses relied on clinical symptoms, serum thyroxine and TRAb, thyroid ultrasound and orbital computed tomography. Ficoll-Paque density gradient centrifugation was used to isolate PBMCs from around 9.1 ml of fresh peripheral blood. Total RNA was extracted with Trizol reagent, and quality was checked on an Agilent 2100 Bioanalyzer. This clonotype came up a few times. The target of this receptor is not known. There are no base qualities to consult, and no much larger clone falls within one base. Reading the germline V gene gives CDR1 SGHDN and CDR2 FVKESK. The CDR3 measures 14 amino acids from cysteine to phenylalanine. Of all the DNA, just the CDR3 is kept, 42 bases in frame from base 1. V ends up 6 bases short and J 2 bases short, with an unmatched junction base count of 7.

The TCR beta CDR3 regions were amplified from RNA transcripts. For the first round of RT-PCR on the TCR CDR3, the HTBI primer set was used together with the Qiagen OneStep RT-PCR kit. Libraries were constructed in a second round of multiplex PCR, after which size selection and purification were performed. Sequencing of the libraries was done on an Illumina HiSeq2000 using paired-end 100 bp reads. The authors processed their data as follows. SOAPnuke was used to process the raw data, removing reads that contained adapters or uncalled bases, had a mean Phred below 15, or lacked an exact match to the constant primer or identifier. COPE v1.2.5 was used to merge high-quality paired reads, and clonotypes were defined as unique nucleotide sequences. MiTCR v1.1 was used to align clonotypes to the IMGT TRBV, TRBD and TRBJ reference segments. The analysis included only V-J combinations with a frequency above 0.0001, which together covered more than 98% of the repertoires. The TCS score was defined as F50 (clonal expansion) divided by E x V (chaos), with BLOSUM62-based TCRdist calculated between CDR3 peptides within each V-J. Welch's t-statistics and random forest reduced 514 V-J features to roughly 13, which were used in a naive Bayes classifier (R e1071). The similarity between thyroid and blood repertoires was quantified using the Morisita-Horn index. TCRdb applied fastp at Q25 and MiXCR to the public reads, then kept only in-frame beta chains. When rows share a CDR3 protein, they turn into one entry using the most common DNA and genes. The V and J calls follow TCRdb's processing rather than the paper's. For this sample there are fewer than 650,000 distinct CDR3 sequences; 14% to 15% appear just once. Of the sample, over 3.5% is held by the ten largest clones.

The receptor was isolated from a woman in her thirties or forties with Graves' ophthalmopathy. Sequenced input: blood. The V and J segments used are TRBV14 and TRBJ2-7; 7 central nucleotides agree with TRBD2. The DNA is TGTGCCAGCAGGATCAGCGGGGTCGCCTACGAGCAGTACTTC. It is translated as CASRISGVAYEQYF.